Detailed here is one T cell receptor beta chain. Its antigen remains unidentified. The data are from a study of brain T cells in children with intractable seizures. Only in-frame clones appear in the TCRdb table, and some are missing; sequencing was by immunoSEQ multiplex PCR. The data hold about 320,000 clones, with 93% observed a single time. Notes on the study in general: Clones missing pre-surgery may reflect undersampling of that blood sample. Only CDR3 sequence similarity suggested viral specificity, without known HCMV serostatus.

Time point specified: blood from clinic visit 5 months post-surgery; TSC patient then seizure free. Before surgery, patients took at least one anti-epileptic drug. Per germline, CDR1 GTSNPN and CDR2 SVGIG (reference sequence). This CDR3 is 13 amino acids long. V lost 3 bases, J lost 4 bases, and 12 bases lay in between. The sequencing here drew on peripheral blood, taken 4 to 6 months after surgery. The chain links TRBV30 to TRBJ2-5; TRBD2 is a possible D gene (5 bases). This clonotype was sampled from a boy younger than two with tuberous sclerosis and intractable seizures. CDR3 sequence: CAWRLGGPETQYF. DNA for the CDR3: TGTGCCTGGAGACTAGGCGGTCCAGAGACCCAGTACTTC. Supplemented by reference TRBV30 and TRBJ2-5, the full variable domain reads SQTIHQWPATLVQPVGSPLSLECTVEGTSNPNLYWYRQAAGRGLQLLFYSVGIGQISSEVPQNLSASRPQDRQFILSSKKLLLSDSGFYLCAWRLGGPETQYFGPGTRLLVL.